This T cell receptor beta chain was profiled in a study of T cells after yellow fever vaccination. Each CDR3 protein gets one entry after TCRdb re-called the 5' RACE reads with MiXCR. The sample consists of about 210,000 distinct CDR3 sequences, approximately 6.7% of them appearing once. CDR1 is SGHTA and CDR2 is FQGNSA in the germline V gene. V shed 5 bases and J shed 3 bases, with 17 bases lying between them. This CDR3 contains 15 residues. This TCR derives from a man aged 25 to 40 who received the YFV17D yellow fever vaccine. The sequences come from CD4+ T cells sorted from PBMCs, collected on the day of the yellow fever booster vaccination. The rearrangement uses TRBV7-2 and TRBJ2-7; D may be TRBD2 (5 bases). CDR3 amino acids: CASSLRGAGDYEQYF. The CDR3 DNA follows: TGTGCCAGCAGCCTCCGCGGCGCGGGCGACTACGAGCAGTACTTC.